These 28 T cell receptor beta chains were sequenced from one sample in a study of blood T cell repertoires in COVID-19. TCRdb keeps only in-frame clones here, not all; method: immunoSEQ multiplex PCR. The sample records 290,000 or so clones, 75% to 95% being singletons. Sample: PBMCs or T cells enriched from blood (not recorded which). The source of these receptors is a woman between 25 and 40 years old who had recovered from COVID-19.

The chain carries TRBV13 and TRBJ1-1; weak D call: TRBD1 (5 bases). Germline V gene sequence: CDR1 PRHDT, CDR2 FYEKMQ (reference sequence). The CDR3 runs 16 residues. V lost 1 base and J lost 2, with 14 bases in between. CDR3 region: CASSLEGWWPNTEAFF. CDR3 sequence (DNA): TGTGCCAGCAGCTTAGAGGGGTGGTGGCCCAACACTGAAGCTTTCTTT.

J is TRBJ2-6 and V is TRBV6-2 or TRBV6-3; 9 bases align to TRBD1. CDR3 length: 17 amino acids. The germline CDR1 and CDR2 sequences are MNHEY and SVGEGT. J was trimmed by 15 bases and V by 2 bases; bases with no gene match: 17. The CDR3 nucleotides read TGTGCCAGCAGTTACACTGGACAGGGGTCAGGTCTTGTGGCCCTGACTTTC. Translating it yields CASSYTGQGSGLVALTF.

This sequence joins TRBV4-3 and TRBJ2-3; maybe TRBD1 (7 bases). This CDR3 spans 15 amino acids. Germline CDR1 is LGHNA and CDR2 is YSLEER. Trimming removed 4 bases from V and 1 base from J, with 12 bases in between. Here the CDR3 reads CASSPGDSGTDTQYF. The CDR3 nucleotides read TGCGCCAGCAGCCCGGGGGACAGTGGCACAGATACGCAGTATTTT.

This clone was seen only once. The CDR3 reads CASSLMSGGSYEQYF. CDR3 DNA sequence: TGTGCCAGCAGCTTAATGTCGGGGGGCTCCTACGAGCAGTACTTC. The V and J genes are TRBV7-9 and TRBJ2-7, with 7 bases fitting TRBD2. Germline CDR1 SEHNR, CDR2 FQNEAQ (reference sequence). J gave up 0 bases and V 2 bases, and 4 bases lay outside the gene matches. The CDR3 spans 15 residues.

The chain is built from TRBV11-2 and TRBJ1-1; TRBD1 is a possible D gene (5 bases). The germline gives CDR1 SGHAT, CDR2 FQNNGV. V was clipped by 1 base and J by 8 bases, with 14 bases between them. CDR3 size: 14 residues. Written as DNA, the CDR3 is TGTGCCAGCAGCTTAGTTCTAATTCGGGGGGAAGCTTTCTTT. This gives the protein CASSLVLIRGEAFF.

DNA for the CDR3: TGTGCCAGCAGCTTCGTAGGGGCAGAGACCCAGTACTTC. Its translation is CASSFVGAETQYF. The chain combines TRBV7-2 with TRBJ2-5; D may be TRBD1 (5 bases). The CDR3 totals 13 residues. Trimming removed 3 bases from V and 4 bases from J, with 9 bases in between. Per germline, CDR1 SGHTA and CDR2 FQGNSA.

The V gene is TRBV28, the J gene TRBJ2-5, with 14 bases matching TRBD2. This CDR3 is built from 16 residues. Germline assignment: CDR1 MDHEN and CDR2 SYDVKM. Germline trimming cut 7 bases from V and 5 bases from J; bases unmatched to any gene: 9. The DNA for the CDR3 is TGTGCCAGCATCACAGGGACTAGCGGGAGAGGGGAGACCCAGTACTTC. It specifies CASITGTSGRGETQYF.

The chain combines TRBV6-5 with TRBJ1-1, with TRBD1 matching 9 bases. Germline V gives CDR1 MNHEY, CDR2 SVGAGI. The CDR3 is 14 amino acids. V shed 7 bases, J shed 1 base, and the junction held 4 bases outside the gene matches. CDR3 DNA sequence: TGTGCCAGCATTATGACAGGGGGGAACACTGAAGCTTTCTTT. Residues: CASIMTGGNTEAFF.

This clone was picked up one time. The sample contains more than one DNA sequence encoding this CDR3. In DNA, the CDR3 is TGCGCCAGCAGCCTAGGGACTAGCTACAATGAGCAGTTCTTC. Protein sequence: CASSLGTSYNEQFF. This rearrangement joins TRBV5-1 to TRBJ2-1, with 8 bases matching TRBD2. The CDR3 spans 14 residues. V dropped 4 bases and J dropped 3; count of bases not matched to a gene: 3. Germline loops: CDR1 SGHRS, CDR2 YFSETQ.

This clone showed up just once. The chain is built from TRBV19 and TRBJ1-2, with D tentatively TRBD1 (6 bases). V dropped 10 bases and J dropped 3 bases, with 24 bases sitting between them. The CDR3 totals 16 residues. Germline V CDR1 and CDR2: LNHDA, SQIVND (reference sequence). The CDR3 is CATTDPGRGRYYGYTF. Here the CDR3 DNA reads TGTGCCACAACTGACCCCGGCAGGGGTCGGTACTATGGCTACACCTTC. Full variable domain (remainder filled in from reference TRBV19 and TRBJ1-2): DGGITQSPKYLFRKEGQNVTLSCEQNLNHDAMYWYRQDPGQGLRLIYYSQIVNDFQKGDIAEGYSVSREKKESFPLTVTSAQKNPTAFYLCATTDPGRGRYYGYTFGSGTRLTVV.

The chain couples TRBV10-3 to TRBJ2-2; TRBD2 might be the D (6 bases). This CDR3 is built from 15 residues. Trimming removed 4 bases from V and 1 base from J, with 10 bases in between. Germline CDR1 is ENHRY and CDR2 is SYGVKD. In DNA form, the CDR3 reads TGTGCCATCAGTGGACTAGGACTGAACACCGGGGAGCTGTTTTTT. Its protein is CAISGLGLNTGELFF.

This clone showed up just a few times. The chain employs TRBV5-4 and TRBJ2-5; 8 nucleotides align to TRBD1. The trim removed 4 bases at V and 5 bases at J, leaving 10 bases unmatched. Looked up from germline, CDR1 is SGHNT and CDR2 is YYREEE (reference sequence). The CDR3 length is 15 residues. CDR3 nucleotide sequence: TGTGCCAGCAGCCTAAGGACAGGGAGGCTGGAGACCCAGTACTTC. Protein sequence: CASSLRTGRLETQYF.

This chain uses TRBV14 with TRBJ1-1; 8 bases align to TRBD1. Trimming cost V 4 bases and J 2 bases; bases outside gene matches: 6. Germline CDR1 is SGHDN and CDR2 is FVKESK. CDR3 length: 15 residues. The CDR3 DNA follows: TGTGCCAGCAGCCGTTCCGCAGGGGGCAACACTGAAGCTTTCTTT. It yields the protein CASSRSAGGNTEAFF.

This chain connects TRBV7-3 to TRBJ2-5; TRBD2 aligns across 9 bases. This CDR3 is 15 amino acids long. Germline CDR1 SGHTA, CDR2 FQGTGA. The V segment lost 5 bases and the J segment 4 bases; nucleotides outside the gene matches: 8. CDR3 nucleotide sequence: TGTGCCAGCAGCCCGACTAGCGGATATAGAGAGACCCAGTACTTC. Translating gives CASSPTSGYRETQYF.

For the CDR3, the DNA is TGTGCCAGCAATTCGGGAGGTAATAGCATCCAAGAGACCCAGTACTTC. Amino acids: CASNSGGNSIQETQYF. The chain links TRBV28 to TRBJ2-5; 7 nucleotides line up with TRBD2. CDR3 length equals 16 residues. From germline, CDR1 is MDHEN and CDR2 SYDVKM. The V and J ends lost 7 bases and 1 base, in that order; junction bases with no gene match: 12.

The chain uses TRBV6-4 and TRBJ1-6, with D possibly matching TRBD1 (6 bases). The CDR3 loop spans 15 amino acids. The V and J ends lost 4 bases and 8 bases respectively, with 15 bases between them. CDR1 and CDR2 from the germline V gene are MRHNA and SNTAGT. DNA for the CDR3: TGTGCCAGCAGTGTGCAGGGGACCCCCTATTCACCCCTCCACTTT. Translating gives CASSVQGTPYSPLHF.

The CDR3 sequence is CASSFDRGLQETQYF. The DNA for the CDR3 is TGTGCCAGCAGCTTTGACAGGGGGCTTCAAGAGACCCAGTACTTC. This chain uses TRBV7-6 with TRBJ2-5, with 10 positions matching TRBD1. This CDR3 comprises 15 residues. V lost 3 bases to trimming and J lost 2 bases; unmatched junction nucleotides: 3. CDR1 and CDR2 from the germline V gene are SGHVS and FNYEAQ.

The CDR3 spells CASSGAEAFF. CDR3 sequence (DNA): TGTGCCAGCTCGGGGGCTGAAGCTTTCTTT. V is TRBV2 and J is TRBJ1-1; possibly TRBD1 for D (5 bases). V lost 8 bases and J 6 bases, leaving 7 bases between the germline ends. This CDR3 comprises 10 residues. Germline CDR1 and CDR2: SNHLY and FYNNEI. The full variable domain, its missing parts supplied by reference TRBV2 and TRBJ1-1, is EPEVTQTPSHQVTQMGQEVILRCVPISNHLYFYWYRQILGQKVEFLVSFYNNEISEKSEIFDDQFSVERPDGSNFTLKIRSTKLEDSAMYFCASSGAEAFFGQGTRLTVV.

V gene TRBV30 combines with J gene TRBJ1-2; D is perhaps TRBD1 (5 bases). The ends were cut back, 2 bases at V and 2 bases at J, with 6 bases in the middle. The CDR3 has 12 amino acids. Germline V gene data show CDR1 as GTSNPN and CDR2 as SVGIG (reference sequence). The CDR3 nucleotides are TGTGCCTGGAGTTCAGGGAACTATGGCTACACCTTC. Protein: CAWSSGNYGYTF.

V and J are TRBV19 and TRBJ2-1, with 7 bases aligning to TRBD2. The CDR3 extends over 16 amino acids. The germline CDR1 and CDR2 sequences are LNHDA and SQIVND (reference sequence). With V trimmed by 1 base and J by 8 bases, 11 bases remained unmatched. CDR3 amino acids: CASSIVGLVAKDEQFF. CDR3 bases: TGTGCCAGTAGTATAGTAGGACTAGTGGCGAAGGATGAGCAGTTCTTC.

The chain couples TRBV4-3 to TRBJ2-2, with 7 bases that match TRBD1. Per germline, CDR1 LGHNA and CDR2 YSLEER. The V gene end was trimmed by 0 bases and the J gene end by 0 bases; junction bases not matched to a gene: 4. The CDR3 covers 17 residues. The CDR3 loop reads CASSQDLGTANTGELFF. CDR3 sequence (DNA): TGCGCCAGCAGCCAAGATTTGGGGACAGCGAACACCGGGGAGCTGTTTTTT.

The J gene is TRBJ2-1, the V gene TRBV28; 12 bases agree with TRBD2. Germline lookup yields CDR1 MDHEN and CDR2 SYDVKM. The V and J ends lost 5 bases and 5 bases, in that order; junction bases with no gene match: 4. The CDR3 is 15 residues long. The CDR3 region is CASSIRTSGNNEQFF. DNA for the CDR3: TGTGCCAGCAGTATCCGGACTAGCGGGAACAATGAGCAGTTCTTC.

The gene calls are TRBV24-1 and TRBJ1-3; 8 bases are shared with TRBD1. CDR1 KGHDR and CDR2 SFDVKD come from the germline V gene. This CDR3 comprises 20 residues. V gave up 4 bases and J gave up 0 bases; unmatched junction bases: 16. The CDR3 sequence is CATSEARPKRTGRSGNTIYF. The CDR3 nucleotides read TGTGCCACCAGTGAAGCCCGGCCCAAGCGGACAGGGCGCTCTGGAAACACCATATATTTT.

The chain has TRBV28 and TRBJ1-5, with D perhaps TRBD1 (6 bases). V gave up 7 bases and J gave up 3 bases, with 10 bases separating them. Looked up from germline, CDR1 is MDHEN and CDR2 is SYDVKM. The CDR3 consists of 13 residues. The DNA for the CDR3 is TGTGCCAGCACTAGGGGGAACAATCAGCCCCAGCATTTT. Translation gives CASTRGNNQPQHF.

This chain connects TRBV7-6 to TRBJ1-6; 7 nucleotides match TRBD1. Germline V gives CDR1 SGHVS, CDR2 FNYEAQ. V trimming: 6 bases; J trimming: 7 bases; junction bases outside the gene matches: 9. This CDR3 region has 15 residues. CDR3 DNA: TGTGCCAGCAGTCCCCTGGGACAGTGGAATTCACCCCTCCACTTT. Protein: CASSPLGQWNSPLHF.

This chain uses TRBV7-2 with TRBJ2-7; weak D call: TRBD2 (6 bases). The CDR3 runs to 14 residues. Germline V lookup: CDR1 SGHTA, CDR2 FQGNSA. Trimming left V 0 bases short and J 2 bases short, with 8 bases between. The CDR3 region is CASSLAGGTYEQYF. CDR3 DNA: TGTGCCAGCAGCTTAGCTGGAGGGACCTACGAGCAGTACTTC.

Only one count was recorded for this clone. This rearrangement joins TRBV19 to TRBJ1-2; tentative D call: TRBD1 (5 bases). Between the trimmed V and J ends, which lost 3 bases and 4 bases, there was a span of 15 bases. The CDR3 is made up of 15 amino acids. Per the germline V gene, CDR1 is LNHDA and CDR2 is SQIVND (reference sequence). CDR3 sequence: CASSMGGYSVYGYTF. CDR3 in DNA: TGTGCCAGTAGTATGGGGGGATACTCGGTCTATGGCTACACCTTC.

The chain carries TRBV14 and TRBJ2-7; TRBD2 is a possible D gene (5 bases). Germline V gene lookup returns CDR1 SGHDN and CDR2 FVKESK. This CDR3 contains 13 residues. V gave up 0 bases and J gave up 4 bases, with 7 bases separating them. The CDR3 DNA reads TGTGCCAGCAGCCAAGATGAGGGTTACGAGCAGTACTTC. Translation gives CASSQDEGYEQYF.